This TCR beta chain was recovered during a study of shared clonotypes between healthy human individuals. Overall study findings and caveats: Genetic and exposure-history diversity was limited by the few donors. Deeper or shallower sequencing was expected to change how clonotypes are shared among donors.

Data came from immunoSEQ multiplex PCR; TCRdb stores just in-frame clones and leaves some out. In the table there are about 750,000 clones, about 91% of which are singletons. The CDR3 runs 17 residues. Trimming stripped 3 bases from V and 0 bases from J, with 18 bases between. CDR1 and CDR2 from the germline V gene are KGHSH and LQKENI. Terminally differentiated effector memory CD45RA+ cells were excluded from the naive CD8 cells, which were CD45RO-negative and positively selected for CCR7. Turning to this clone: Its antigen is undetermined.

The V and J genes are TRBV18 and TRBJ2-7, with D maybe TRBD2 (5 bases). The TCR sequence derives from a man aged 25-45 years in good health. Sequencing was performed on naive CD8+ T cells sorted from blood. The CDR3 protein is CASSPSRGSADSYEQYF. For the CDR3, the DNA is TGTGCCAGCTCACCGTCGCGAGGTAGCGCTGACTCCTACGAGCAGTACTTC.